Each of the 16 T cell receptor beta chains below was sequenced from the same sample in a study of CD8 T cells in ankylosing spondylitis. General study findings and limits: Blood from ankylosing spondylitis patients appeared to carry a characteristic roughly 8-variant TCR beta motif.

Antigens of these TCRs are unknown. TCRdb reprocessed the 5' RACE reads with MiXCR, giving one entry per CDR3 protein. The profile shows 800,000 to 900,000 distinct CDR3 sequences, over 9.5% of them singletons. The sample consisted of blood, either unsorted or a sorted T cell fraction (not recorded which). Every receptor here comes from a male donor with ankylosing spondylitis.

The V gene is TRBV4-3, the J gene TRBJ1-4; D uncertain. The CDR3 spans 15 residues. Germline CDR1 LGHNA, CDR2 YSLEER. The V end was cut by 4 bases, the J end by 3 bases, with 12 bases between. CDR3 sequence reads: CASSPTYSANEKLFF. The CDR3 nucleotides read TGCGCCAGCAGCCCTACATATTCGGCTAATGAAAAACTGTTTTTT.

In its sample, this clonotype was seen a few times. This rearrangement joins TRBV20-1 to TRBJ1-6, with D perhaps TRBD1 (5 bases). CDR1 is DFQATT and CDR2 is SNEGSKA in the germline V gene (reference sequence). V lost 7 bases to trimming and J lost 5 bases, with 15 bases between them. The CDR3 consists of 14 residues. CDR3 protein: CSVSGPRDNSPLHF. Here the CDR3 DNA reads TGCAGTGTGTCGGGACCCCGCGATAATTCACCCCTCCACTTT.

V gene TRBV5-1 combines with J gene TRBJ2-1; 8 nucleotides align to TRBD2. The junction had 13 bases not matched to a gene; V was cut back by 3 bases and J by 8 bases. CDR1 is SGHRS and CDR2 is YFSETQ in the germline V gene. The CDR3 runs to 16 residues. The CDR3 region has the DNA TGCGCCAGCAGCTCACTAACGGGACTAGTCGGCTATGAGCAGTTCTTC. Protein: CASSSLTGLVGYEQFF.

The table lists this clonotype with a few counts. This chain joins TRBV7-2 and TRBJ1-6, with D perhaps matching TRBD1 (6 bases). This CDR3 spans 14 amino acids. The V gene's germline CDR1 is SGHTA and CDR2 FQGNSA. V lost 5 bases to trimming and J lost 8 bases, with 13 bases between them. CDR3 sequence: CASSLRGWDSPLHF. As DNA, the CDR3 is TGTGCCAGCAGCCTCAGGGGCTGGGATTCACCCCTCCACTTT.

As regards this clonotype: A much bigger clone sits one base away, suggesting this may be a read error. The chain combines TRBV3-1 with TRBJ1-2; no firm D call. In germline, CDR1 is LGHDT, CDR2 YNNKEL (reference sequence). The length of the CDR3 is 14 residues. The germline V and J ends were trimmed by 2 bases and 4 bases, with 11 bases remaining between them. The CDR3 reads CASSQSEGSYGYTF. The CDR3 DNA reads as TGTGCCAGCAGCCAAAGTGAAGGGTCCTATGGCTACACCTTC.

V is TRBV29-1 and J is TRBJ1-2; TRBD1 matches at 8 bases. The length of the CDR3 is 15 residues. J was trimmed by 7 bases and V by 4 bases; bases with no gene match: 14. CDR1 SQVTM and CDR2 ANQGSEA come from the germline V gene. DNA of the CDR3: TGCAGCGTTGTATTTGTGACGCAGGGGGCTGGTGGCTACACCTTC. Its translation: CSVVFVTQGAGGYTF.

This clonotype was seen only a few times. J is TRBJ2-1 and V is TRBV7-2, with 8 positions matching TRBD2. The junction had 3 bases not matched to a gene; V was cut back by 2 bases and J by 3 bases. CDR3 length: 15 residues. Germline CDR1 is SGHTA and CDR2 is FQGNSA. Here the CDR3 DNA reads TGTGCCAGCAGCTTAAGCGGGAGTTTCTACAATGAGCAGTTCTTC. This translates into CASSLSGSFYNEQFF.

There are many counts of this clonotype. The V gene is TRBV20-1, the J gene TRBJ2-5; D gene uncertain. V lost 3 bases and J lost 0, with 11 bases in between. This CDR3 is 14 amino acids long. Germline CDR1 reads DFQATT; CDR2 reads SNEGSKA (reference sequence). CDR3 sequence (DNA): TGCAGTGCTAGTGGGTCGACCCACCAAGAGACCCAGTACTTC. Protein sequence: CSASGSTHQETQYF.

The chain combines TRBV20-1 with TRBJ2-7; a weak D match, TRBD1 (6 bases). V lost 2 bases, J lost 1 base, and 18 bases lay in between. Germline assignment: CDR1 DFQATT and CDR2 SNEGSKA (reference sequence). CDR3 length equals 16 residues. Written as DNA, the CDR3 is TGCAGTGCTAGACCGCGCAGGGGTTTTGGTTCCTACGAGCAGTACTTC. Translation gives CSARPRRGFGSYEQYF.

There are a few counts of this clonotype. This rearrangement joins TRBV20-1 to TRBJ1-2; D unresolved. Between the trimmed V and J ends, which lost 3 bases and 4 bases, there was a span of 9 bases. This CDR3 has 12 residues. Germline CDR1 DFQATT, CDR2 SNEGSKA (reference sequence). CDR3 in DNA: TGCAGTGCTAGTTATTCGCCCTATGGCTACACCTTC. This translates into CSASYSPYGYTF.

This clonotype has only a few counts. The chain links TRBV20-1 to TRBJ2-3; D not certain. The CDR3 loop spans 11 amino acids. The germline CDR1 and CDR2 sequences are DFQATT and SNEGSKA (reference sequence). With 4 bases removed from V and 2 bases from J, the gap between germline ends came to 4 bases. CDR3 residues: CSAKITDTQYF. CDR3 in DNA: TGCAGTGCTAAGATCACAGATACGCAGTATTTT.

The chain couples TRBV7-3 to TRBJ1-3; D is uncertain. Germline-derived CDR1 and CDR2 are SGHTA and FQGTGA. V lost 5 bases, J lost 2 bases, and 10 bases lay in between. This CDR3 is built from 14 residues. DNA of the CDR3: TGTGCCAGCAGCCCAGGTCCCACTGGAAACACCATATATTTT. Amino acid sequence: CASSPGPTGNTIYF.

J is TRBJ2-2 and V is TRBV5-6; D is unclear. This CDR3 region has 13 residues. The V end was cut by 8 bases, the J end by 5 bases, with 13 bases between. The germline V gene has CDR1 SGHDT and CDR2 YYEEEE. The CDR3 region is CARGPAPTGELFF. Written as DNA, the CDR3 is TGTGCCAGGGGCCCTGCCCCAACCGGGGAGCTGTTTTTT.

This clonotype was counted only a few times. V usage is TRBV29-1 and J usage is TRBJ1-2; TRBD1 matches at 8 bases. Per germline, CDR1 SQVTM and CDR2 ANQGSEA. The CDR3 is 14 amino acids. V lost 1 base and J lost 2; bases outside the gene matches: 3. The CDR3, as DNA: TGCAGCGTTGAAGGCAGGGACAGGAACTATGGCTACACCTTC. It is translated as CSVEGRDRNYGYTF.

The sample holds many counts of this clonotype. The chain couples TRBV29-1 to TRBJ2-1, with 11 bases identical to TRBD2. The CDR3 has 13 residues. Germline CDR1 reads SQVTM; CDR2 reads ANQGSEA. V gave up 4 bases and J gave up 8 bases; unmatched junction bases: 4. The CDR3 reads CSVASGGIDEQFF. CDR3 coding DNA: TGCAGCGTTGCTAGCGGGGGGATCGATGAGCAGTTCTTC.

This clonotype was counted only a few times. V usage is TRBV20-1 and J usage is TRBJ2-7; D gene uncertain. This CDR3 region has 13 residues. V lost 6 bases to trimming and J lost 0 bases, with 12 bases between them. Germline assignment: CDR1 DFQATT and CDR2 SNEGSKA (reference sequence). CDR3 sequence (DNA): TGCAGTGCACAGCATATCGTCTCCTACGAGCAGTACTTC. It codes for CSAQHIVSYEQYF.